The rows below give T cell receptor beta chains drawn from one sample of a study of identifying expanded T cells in peripheral blood. The repertoire was sequenced with immunoSEQ multiplex PCR; TCRdb's copy has only in-frame clones and lacks some. The data contain roughly 81,000 clones, about 83% of them singletons. Sequenced sample: blood. The receptors derive from a person aged 18-69 years in good health. The CDR3 runs from the conserved cysteine through the conserved F or W. Fields, in order: V gene, J gene, CDR3 protein.

>TRBV6-6|TRBJ1-2
CASSLDAGLGGYTF
>TRBV4-2|TRBJ2-5
CASSQEGLTTGHWTQYF
>TRBV5-1|TRBJ1-1
CASSLAGSLTNTEAFF
>TRBV7-7|TRBJ2-2
CASSPTGSNTGELFF
>TRBV7-9|TRBJ2-7
CASSPRGAYEQYF
>TRBV7-3|TRBJ2-2
CASSPGVAANTGELFF
>TRBV6-5|TRBJ1-1
CASSYDNEQNTEAFF
>TRBV27|TRBJ2-7
CASSLRTHYEQYF
>TRBV6-5|TRBJ2-2
CASRQGTNTGELFF
>TRBV7-2|TRBJ2-7
CASSLGGQTSYEQYF
>TRBV5-4|TRBJ2-3
CASSLGLSERTDTQYF
>TRBV9|TRBJ1-3
CASSVGTGGNTIYF
>TRBV19|TRBJ2-1
CASSMSRQGGYNEQFF
>TRBV7-2|TRBJ2-1
CASSLSASGDHNEQFF
>TRBV5-6|TRBJ2-5
CASSLLGAGETQYF
>TRBV5-1|TRBJ2-1
CASSLLAGDDNEQFF
>TRBV7-7|TRBJ2-2
CASSPNPPTNTGELFF
>TRBV5-1|TRBJ2-5
CASSPGTSGSLETQYF
>TRBV4-3|TRBJ2-7
CASSQDRATYEQYF
>TRBV7-8|TRBJ2-3
CASSSRLAGVGPDTQYF
>TRBV15|TRBJ2-7
CATSRGGRGEQYF
>TRBV20-1|TRBJ1-2
CSARFQGGYTF
>TRBV19|TRBJ1-1
CASSPKWTGWEAFF
>TRBV22-1|TRBJ2-6
CPVSRLRKRTSRANVLTF
>TRBV14|TRBJ2-3
CASSTRTSASTDTQYF
>TRBV7-3|TRBJ2-2
CASSKNTGELFF
>TRBV7-8|TRBJ2-3
CASSPGLASDTQYF
>TRBV28|TRBJ1-5
CASRPVGENQPQHF
>TRBV27|TRBJ2-5
CASRRPGTGGETQYF
>TRBV11-2|TRBJ2-2
CASSSTGNTGELFF
>TRBV28|TRBJ1-4
CASSTQVKLFF
>TRBV6-6|TRBJ2-6
CAADRGAGANVLTF
>TRBV19|TRBJ2-5
CASSMDREETQYF
>TRBV4-1|TRBJ2-3
CASSQPTSGSTDTQYF
>TRBV13|TRBJ2-7
CASSPSGGPYYEQYF
>TRBV5-1|TRBJ2-1
CASSLAKGGGSYNEQFF
>TRBV13|TRBJ2-4
CASSLGSRFGSDKATNIQYF
>TRBV6-1|TRBJ1-3
CASSAQGAVPGNTIYF
>TRBV19|TRBJ1-3
CASSRRQYSGNTIYF